Listed below are T cell receptor beta chains from one sample, sequenced in a study of beta chain features in type 1 diabetes. Sequencing was performed with immunoSEQ multiplex PCR; in TCRdb, only in-frame clones are kept and a portion is missing. The sample has hundreds of thousands of clones, 68% seen once. The sample taken for sequencing was naive CD4+ T cells from blood. The receptors here all came from a man aged 30-40 years in good health. Each CDR3 is given with its conserved first and last residue. A D gene is named only where the DNA matches it firmly. Not all rows give a size; the values are once, few, many and, for expanded clones, a class.

TGTGCCTGGAGTGTACGGGCAGGGGGGTACAATGAGCAGTTCTTC	CAWSVRAGGYNEQFF	TRBV30	NA	TRBJ2-1	NA
TGTGCCATCAGTGAGTCCCGTGACAGATGGGGCGGTGGCTACACCTTC	CAISESRDRWGGGYTF	TRBV10-3	NA	TRBJ1-2	NA
TGCAGCGTTGAAGATCCCGAGGAGAGGGGCTATGGCTACACCTTC	CSVEDPEERGYGYTF	TRBV29-1	NA	TRBJ1-2	NA
TGTGCCAGCAGCTCTAGTGGGACTCACGAGAGGACCCAGTACTTC	CASSSSGTHERTQYF	TRBV7-9	NA	TRBJ2-5	once
TGTGCCACCAGCAGAGATATCGCAAGCGGGAGAATTAACAATGAGCAGTTCTTC	CATSRDIASGRINNEQFF	TRBV15	TRBD2	TRBJ2-1	NA
TGTGCCAGCAGCTTAGTAGGGACCACTGAAGCTTTCTTT	CASSLVGTTEAFF	TRBV13	NA	TRBJ1-1	once
TGTGCCAGTAGGGCGGGACGAACAAGGACCGGGGAGCTGTTTTTT	CASRAGRTRTGELFF	TRBV19	NA	TRBJ2-2	NA
TGTGCCAGCAGCGCCCAGTACAATGAGCAGTTCTTC	CASSAQYNEQFF	TRBV9	NA	TRBJ2-1	NA
TGTGCCTGGTCGAGGCTAGGGGAGCAGTACTTC	CAWSRLGEQYF	TRBV30	NA	TRBJ2-7	NA
TGTGCCACCAGCAGCCGGGACGCTCCCTACGAGCAGTACTTC	CATSSRDAPYEQYF	TRBV15	NA	TRBJ2-7	NA
TGTGCCAGCTCACGTCCCGGGACTAGCGGTAGCAATGAGCAGTTCTTC	CASSRPGTSGSNEQFF	TRBV18	TRBD2	TRBJ2-1	NA
TGTGCCTCACAAGGACAGGTTTATTATGGCTACACCTTC	CASQGQVYYGYTF	TRBV30	TRBD1	TRBJ1-2	few
TGCGCCAGCAGCTTGGTCCAGCGGCAAGAGACCCAGTACTTC	CASSLVQRQETQYF	TRBV5-1	NA	TRBJ2-5	NA
TGTGCCAGCAGCTGGACTAGCGGGAGCTCCTACGAGCAGTACTTC	CASSWTSGSSYEQYF	TRBV14	TRBD2	TRBJ2-7	NA
TGTGCCTGGAGGCCGAGACAGAACACTGAAGCTTTCTTT	CAWRPRQNTEAFF	TRBV30	NA	TRBJ1-1	NA
TGTGCCAGCAGTCGGGACTTGGGCACAGATACGCAGTATTTT	CASSRDLGTDTQYF	TRBV2	NA	TRBJ2-3	NA
TGTGCCAGCAGTGAAGTCTACGAGCAGTACTTC	CASSEVYEQYF	TRBV2	NA	TRBJ2-7	few
TGTGCCTGGAGTGTCCGTGTGGAGCAGTACTTC	CAWSVRVEQYF	TRBV30	NA	TRBJ2-7	once
TGCAGCGTTGAAGATCGCACAGTTCCCAAAAACATTCAGTACTTC	CSVEDRTVPKNIQYF	TRBV29-1	NA	TRBJ2-4	few
TGCAGCGTTAGAGGATTCGCTACTGAAGCTTTCTTT	CSVRGFATEAFF	TRBV29-1	NA	TRBJ1-1	NA
TGTGCCAGCAGGAGTAGCACCAGATACAATGAGCAGTTCTTC	CASRSSTRYNEQFF	TRBV5-6	NA	TRBJ2-1	NA
TGTGCCAGCAGCACTAGCGGGAGTGGGTACAATGAGCAGTTCTTC	CASSTSGSGYNEQFF	TRBV28	TRBD2	TRBJ2-1	once
TGTGCCAGTGGTGGGGCCATTGAGCAGTTCTTC	CASGGAIEQFF	TRBV19	NA	TRBJ2-1	NA
TGTGCCAGCCTTACTAGCGGGGGGGCTCACAATGAGCAGTTCTTC	CASLTSGGAHNEQFF	TRBV7-2	TRBD2	TRBJ2-1	NA
TGTGCCTGGAGTCAGGACAGGTGGAGTTTAAATGAGCAGTTCTTC	CAWSQDRWSLNEQFF	TRBV30	TRBD1	TRBJ2-1	once
TGCAGCGTTGCGGCCGGGATTCCTTACAATGAGCAGTTCTTC	CSVAAGIPYNEQFF	TRBV29-1	NA	TRBJ2-1	NA
TGTGCCAGCAGCCCGGGACAGTTTAGGGCCAACGTCCTGACTTTC	CASSPGQFRANVLTF	TRBV28	TRBD1	TRBJ2-6	NA
TGTGCCTGGAAACGACTAGCGGCGATCTCCTACAATGAGCAGTTCTTC	CAWKRLAAISYNEQFF	TRBV30	TRBD2	TRBJ2-1	NA
TGTGCCAGCAGCGTTGACAGGGCCTATGGCTACACCTTC	CASSVDRAYGYTF	TRBV9	TRBD1	TRBJ1-2	NA
TGCAGTACCGGACAGGCCGACGAGCAGTACTTC	CSTGQADEQYF	TRBV20-1	TRBD1	TRBJ2-7	NA
TGCAGCGTGGGACTCTTAACTGAGAACACTGAAGCTTTCTTT	CSVGLLTENTEAFF	TRBV29-1	NA	TRBJ1-1	NA
TGCAGCGTCCTCCCTGGGGATCTGAGCGAGCAGTACTTC	CSVLPGDLSEQYF	TRBV29-1	NA	TRBJ2-7	NA
TGTGCCAGCAGCCCGCTACAGGGGGAGGCCAAAAACATTCAGTACTTC	CASSPLQGEAKNIQYF	TRBV14	TRBD1	TRBJ2-4	NA
TGTGCCAGCAGCCGACAGGGATCGGAGACCCAGTACTTC	CASSRQGSETQYF	TRBV7-2	TRBD1	TRBJ2-5	NA
TGTGCCAGCAGCGCAAGAAGGGTTGGGGCCAACGTCCTGACTTTC	CASSARRVGANVLTF	TRBV9	NA	TRBJ2-6	NA
TGTGCCAGCAGTGGCGGGAGCAATCAGCCCCAGCATTTT	CASSGGSNQPQHF	TRBV25-1	NA	TRBJ1-5	NA
TGTGCCAGCAGCCCCCGGACAGGTGGGACCTATGGCTACACCTTC	CASSPRTGGTYGYTF	TRBV7-2	TRBD1	TRBJ1-2	once
TGTGCCAGCAGTGACGCAGGGAGTAAAGGTCGTGAGCAGTTCTTC	CASSDAGSKGREQFF	TRBV25-1	NA	TRBJ2-1	NA
TGTGCCATCAGTGAGACGACACAGCTCAATGAGCAGTTCTTC	CAISETTQLNEQFF	TRBV10-3	NA	TRBJ2-1	once
TGTGCCAGTAGTATAGGTAGGACTAGGTCCGACAATGAGCAGTTCTTC	CASSIGRTRSDNEQFF	TRBV19	TRBD2	TRBJ2-1	NA
TGTGCCAGCAGCCCGGGTCGGGTTGCGGAGACCCAGTACTTC	CASSPGRVAETQYF	TRBV11-2	NA	TRBJ2-5	few
TGTGCCAGCAGCTGGAATCCGGGACTAGCGGGCGACACCGGGGAGCTGTTTTTT	CASSWNPGLAGDTGELFF	TRBV7-9	TRBD2	TRBJ2-2	NA
TGCAGTGCTAGAGATCTACGTGAGCAGTACTTC	CSARDLREQYF	TRBV20-1	NA	TRBJ2-7	NA
TGTGCCAGCAGCTTAGGGAACAGGGCGGCTGGGGCCAACGTCCTGACTTTC	CASSLGNRAAGANVLTF	TRBV11-1	NA	TRBJ2-6	NA
TGTGCCAGCAGCTTAGAGGTAGCGGGGGGACAAGAGACCCAGTACTTC	CASSLEVAGGQETQYF	TRBV7-7	TRBD2	TRBJ2-5	NA
TGCAGCGCCCAGCCTAGGTGGGGGTCGTACACTGAAGCTTTCTTT	CSAQPRWGSYTEAFF	TRBV29-1	NA	TRBJ1-1	NA
TGTGCCAGCAGGCTGGCCGGGACAGGGGGTTACGAGCAGTACTTC	CASRLAGTGGYEQYF	TRBV5-4	TRBD1	TRBJ2-7	NA
TGTGCCAGCAGCTTAGAAGTCTCCTACAATGAGCAGTTCTTC	CASSLEVSYNEQFF	TRBV7-9	NA	TRBJ2-1	NA
TGTGCCAGCGAAGCGGGGGGAAGCACAGATACGCAGTATTTT	CASEAGGSTDTQYF	TRBV7-9	TRBD2	TRBJ2-3	NA
TGTGCCAGCAGTGGGCCCTATGCTGAAGAGACCCAGTACTTC	CASSGPYAEETQYF	TRBV25-1	NA	TRBJ2-5	NA
TGCAGCGTCGAGACAGGGCGAAATCAGCCCCAGCATTTT	CSVETGRNQPQHF	TRBV29-1	TRBD1	TRBJ1-5	few
TGTGCCAGCAGCCTAGGCAGCGGGCCCTCCTACGAGCAGTACTTC	CASSLGSGPSYEQYF	TRBV7-2	NA	TRBJ2-7	NA
TGCGCCAGCAGCTTGGGACTAGCGGGAGGGATAGAGACCCAGTACTTC	CASSLGLAGGIETQYF	TRBV5-1	TRBD2	TRBJ2-5	NA